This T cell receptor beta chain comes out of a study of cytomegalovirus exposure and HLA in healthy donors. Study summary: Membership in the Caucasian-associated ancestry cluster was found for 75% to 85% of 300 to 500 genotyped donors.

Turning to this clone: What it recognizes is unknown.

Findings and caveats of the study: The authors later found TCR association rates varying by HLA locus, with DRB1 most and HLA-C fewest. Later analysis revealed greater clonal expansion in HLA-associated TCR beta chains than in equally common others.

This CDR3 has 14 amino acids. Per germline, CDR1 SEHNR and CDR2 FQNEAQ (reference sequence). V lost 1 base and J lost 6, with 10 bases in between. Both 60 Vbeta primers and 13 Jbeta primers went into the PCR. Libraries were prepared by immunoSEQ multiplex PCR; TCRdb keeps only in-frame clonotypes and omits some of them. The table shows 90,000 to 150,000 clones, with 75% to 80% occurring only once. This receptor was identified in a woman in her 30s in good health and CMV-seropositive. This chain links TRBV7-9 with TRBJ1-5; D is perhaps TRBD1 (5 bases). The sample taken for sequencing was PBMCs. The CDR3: CASSLGGPRQPQHF. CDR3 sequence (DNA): TGTGCCAGCAGCTTAGGGGGCCCCCGTCAGCCCCAGCATTTT.